These 14 T cell receptor beta chains were sequenced from one sample in a study of T cell responses to AZD1222 COVID-19 vaccine. The assay was immunoSEQ multiplex PCR, and TCRdb's table has in-frame clones only and misses some. The data show about 190,000 clones, around 86% seen once. This material consisted of peripheral blood, taken on day 0 of MenACWY control vaccination. Every receptor here comes from an adult in good health.

The rearrangement links TRBV7-2 to TRBJ1-3; TRBD1 might be the D (6 bases). CDR3 length: 14 residues. CDR1 is SGHTA and CDR2 is FQGNSA in the germline V gene. The V end lost 6 bases, the J end lost 4 bases, and 13 bases lay between the germline ends. The CDR3 reads CASSPGESGNTIYF. For the CDR3, the DNA is TGTGCCAGCAGTCCAGGGGAATCCGGAAACACCATATATTTT. Based on the CDR3 plus reference TRBV7-2 and TRBJ1-3, the full variable domain is GAGVSQSPSNKVTEKGKDVELRCDPISGHTALYWYRQSLGQGLEFLIYFQGNSAPDKSGLPSDRFSAERTGGSVSTLTIQRTQQEDSAVYLCASSPGESGNTIYFGEGSWLTVV.

This clone occurred a few times. The chain carries TRBV5-1 and TRBJ1-4; no firm D call. This CDR3 comprises 19 residues. Deletions cut 0 bases from V and 1 base from J, with 19 bases between. Germline V gene data show CDR1 as SGHRS and CDR2 as YFSETQ. The CDR3 DNA reads TGCGCCAGCAGCTTGGCCTGGTCGGCAGGAGGTTTAACTAATGAAAAACTGTTTTTT. Translated, it gives CASSLAWSAGGLTNEKLFF.

This chain joins TRBV11-3 and TRBJ2-3, with TRBD1 identical over 11 bases. The junction had 5 bases not matched to a gene; V was cut back by 3 bases and J by 6 bases. CDR3 length equals 15 residues. Germline V lookup: CDR1 SGHNT, CDR2 YENEEA. Here the CDR3 DNA reads TGTGCCAGCAGCTTCGGGGACAGGGGGGAGGATACGCAGTATTTT. The encoded protein is CASSFGDRGEDTQYF.

J is TRBJ2-1 and V is TRBV9, with D possibly TRBD2 on 5 matching bases. The CDR3 spans 14 residues. Germline V lookup: CDR1 SGDLS, CDR2 YYNGEE. Trimming left V 0 bases short and J 4 bases short, with 8 bases between. The CDR3 spells CASSVDGEYNEQFF. The CDR3 nucleotides are TGTGCCAGCAGCGTAGACGGGGAATACAATGAGCAGTTCTTC.

This clone was picked up a small number of times. V is TRBV6-1 and J is TRBJ2-1; possible D gene TRBD1, 5 bases. Trimming took off 3 bases at V and 2 bases at J, with 11 bases between the two ends. Germline assignment: CDR1 MNHNS and CDR2 SASEGT. The CDR3 runs 15 residues. CDR3 coding DNA: TGTGCCAGCAGTGAGTGGCAGGGCACCTACAATGAGCAGTTCTTC. Translated, it gives CASSEWQGTYNEQFF.

The V gene is TRBV7-9, the J gene TRBJ2-7; the match to TRBD2 covers 7 bases. Germline-derived CDR1 and CDR2 are SEHNR and FQNEAQ (reference sequence). Trimming cost V 2 bases and J 7 bases; bases outside gene matches: 11. CDR3 length: 15 residues. In DNA form, the CDR3 reads TGTGCCAGCAGCTTATCAGAGGCGGGAGCGGGAGAGCAGTACTTC. Translating gives CASSLSEAGAGEQYF.

This clone was counted a single time. The chain has TRBV28 and TRBJ1-2; possibly TRBD1 for D (5 bases). This CDR3 has 14 residues. The germline gives CDR1 MDHEN, CDR2 SYDVKM. Trimming removed 5 bases from V and 7 bases from J, with 17 bases in between. The CDR3 here is CASSHPGTLGGYTF. The CDR3 DNA reads as TGTGCCAGCAGTCACCCCGGGACCCTCGGTGGCTACACCTTC.

This clone was observed a few times. The chain recombines TRBV6-2 or TRBV6-3 with TRBJ2-7; 7 positions agree with TRBD2. Germline CDR1 MNHEY, CDR2 SVGEGT. The CDR3 has 13 residues. V shed 0 bases, J shed 9 bases, and the junction held 5 bases outside the gene matches. The CDR3 DNA sequence: TGTGCCAGCAGTTACTCGAGGCGGGAGAGGCAGTACTTC. It codes for CASSYSRRERQYF.

This rearrangement joins TRBV3-1 (or the pseudogene TRBV3-2) to TRBJ1-1; D is perhaps TRBD1 (5 bases). V was clipped by 2 bases and J by 8 bases, with 15 bases between them. CDR3 length: 14 residues. Per germline, CDR1 LGHDT and CDR2 YNNKEL (reference sequence). The CDR3 is CASSQFEGSREAFF. DNA of the CDR3: TGTGCCAGCAGCCAATTTGAGGGGTCAAGAGAAGCTTTCTTT.

The V gene is TRBV30, the J gene TRBJ1-5; the match to TRBD1 covers 10 bases. Germline V gives CDR1 GTSNPN, CDR2 SVGIG (reference sequence). J gave up 7 bases and V 1 base, and 1 base lay outside the gene matches. The length of the CDR3 is 13 residues. CDR3 nucleotides: TGTGCCTGGAGTGAGACAGGGGGCCAGCCCCAGCATTTT. Residues: CAWSETGGQPQHF.

The chain has TRBV6-5 and TRBJ1-2, with a weak D call TRBD1 (6 bases). Germline CDR1 MNHEY, CDR2 SVGAGI. V lost 0 bases to trimming and J lost 8 bases, with 16 bases between them. The CDR3 loop spans 15 amino acids. DNA of the CDR3: TGTGCCAGCAGTTACTCGGATGCGGGGGCGGTAGGCTACACCTTC. Amino acid sequence: CASSYSDAGAVGYTF.

The chain employs TRBV19 and TRBJ1-2; D possibly corresponds to TRBD1 (5 bases). The germline V gene encodes CDR1 LNHDA and CDR2 SQIVND (reference sequence). This CDR3 is 18 amino acids long. V lost 3 bases and J lost 4, with 24 bases in between. The CDR3 region has the DNA TGTGCCAGTAGTATCCTACCCTCCGATGCGTCTGGGGGCTATGGCTACACCTTC. It yields the protein CASSILPSDASGGYGYTF.

CDR3 DNA: TGTGCCAGCAGCTCCTCGACAGGGAAACTGTTTTTT. It codes for CASSSSTGKLFF. The rearrangement joins TRBV7-2 to TRBJ1-4; 7 nucleotides agree with TRBD1. Germline V gene lookup returns CDR1 SGHTA and CDR2 FQGNSA. Losses at the gene ends were 4 bases for V and 11 bases for J; bases not matched to a gene: 4. This CDR3 spans 12 amino acids.

V is TRBV15 and J is TRBJ1-2, with 11 bases fitting TRBD1. Germline V gives CDR1 LNHNV, CDR2 YYDKDF (reference sequence). The length of the CDR3 is 14 residues. Losses at the gene ends were 5 bases for V and 8 bases for J; bases not matched to a gene: 7. In DNA, the CDR3 is TGTGCCACCAGCCGCGGACAGGGGGCGAAAGGCTACACCTTC. The encoded protein is CATSRGQGAKGYTF.